The T cell receptor (beta chain) under discussion was sequenced for a study of regulatory T cells in long-lasting Graves disease. The sample's time point: persistent/refractory GD, antithyroid drugs over 5 years with positive TRAb. PBMCs were the source of the RNA used for TCR sequencing. Roughly 9 milliliters of peripheral blood were drawn into EDTA tubes. Arm-PCR of CDR3 regions and iRepertoire HTBI primers were the basis on which TCR beta libraries were built. TCRdb re-derived calls from the multiplex PCR reads in MiXCR, one entry per CDR3 protein. The sample includes 430,000 or so distinct CDR3 sequences, roughly 21% of them seen just once. V was trimmed by 5 bases and J by 4 bases, leaving 14 bases between them. Germline CDR1 is DFQATT and CDR2 is SNEGSKA (reference sequence). The CDR3 is 13 residues long. This clonotype was picked up many times.

The chain has TRBV20-1 and TRBJ1-1, with a tentative D call TRBD1 (5 bases). The sample here was peripheral blood mononuclear cells (PBMCs), taken when the disease was refractory, from a patient treated with antithyroid drugs. The TCR sequence derives from a female donor with Graves disease. The chain's CDR3 is CSAVEGSGTEAFF. The CDR3, as DNA: TGCAGTGCTGTCGAGGGGAGCGGCACTGAAGCTTTCTTT.